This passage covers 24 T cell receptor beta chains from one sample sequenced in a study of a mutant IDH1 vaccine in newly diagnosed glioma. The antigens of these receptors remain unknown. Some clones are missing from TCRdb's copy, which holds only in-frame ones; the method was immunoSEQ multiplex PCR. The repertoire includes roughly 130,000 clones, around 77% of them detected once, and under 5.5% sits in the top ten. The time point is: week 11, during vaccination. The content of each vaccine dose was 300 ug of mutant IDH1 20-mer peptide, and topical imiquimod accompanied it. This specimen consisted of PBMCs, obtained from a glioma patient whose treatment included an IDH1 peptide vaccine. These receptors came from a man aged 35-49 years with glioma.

CDR3 in amino acids: CASSPPSVETQYF. CDR3 in DNA: TGTGCCAGCTCACCACCGTCGGTCGAGACCCAGTACTTC. The chain combines TRBV18 with TRBJ2-5; D unclear. From germline, CDR1 is KGHSH and CDR2 LQKENI. This CDR3 has 13 amino acids. The V and J ends lost 0 bases and 5 bases respectively, with 7 bases between them. The full variable domain, its missing parts supplied by reference TRBV18 and TRBJ2-5, is NAGVMQNPRHLVRRRGQEARLRCSPMKGHSHVYWYRQLPEEGLKFMVYLQKENIIDESGMPKERFSAEFPKEGPSILRIQQVVRGDSAAYFCASSPPSVETQYFGPGTRLLVL.

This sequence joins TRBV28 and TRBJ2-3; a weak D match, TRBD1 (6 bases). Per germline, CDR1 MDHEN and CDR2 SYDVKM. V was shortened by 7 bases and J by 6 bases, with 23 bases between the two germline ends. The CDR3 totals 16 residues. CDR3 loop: CASNIAITGRADTQYF. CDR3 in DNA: TGTGCCAGCAATATTGCCATCACAGGGAGAGCGGATACGCAGTATTTT.

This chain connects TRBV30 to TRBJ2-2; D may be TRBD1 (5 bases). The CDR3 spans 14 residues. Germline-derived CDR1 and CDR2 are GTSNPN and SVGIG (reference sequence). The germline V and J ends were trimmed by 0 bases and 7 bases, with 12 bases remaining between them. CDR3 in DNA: TGTGCCTGGAGTGTAGTCAGGGTTGGCGGGGAGCTGTTTTTT. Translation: CAWSVVRVGGELFF.

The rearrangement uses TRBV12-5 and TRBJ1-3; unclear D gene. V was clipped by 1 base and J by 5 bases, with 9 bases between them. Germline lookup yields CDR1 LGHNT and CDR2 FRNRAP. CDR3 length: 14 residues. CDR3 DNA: TGTGCTAGTGGTTTGGCGGAGAATCGAAACACCATATATTTT. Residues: CASGLAENRNTIYF.

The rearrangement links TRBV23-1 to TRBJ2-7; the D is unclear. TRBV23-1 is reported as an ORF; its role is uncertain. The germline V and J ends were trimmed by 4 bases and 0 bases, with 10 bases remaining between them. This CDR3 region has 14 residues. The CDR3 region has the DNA TGCGCCAGCAGTCCGACACAGAACTCCTACGAGCAGTACTTC. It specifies CASSPTQNSYEQYF.

For the CDR3, the DNA is TGCAGCGTTATTATTCAGGGCCCGCCTGGGCAGTATTTT. Protein: CSVIIQGPPGQYF. J is TRBJ2-3 and V is TRBV29-1, with D possibly TRBD1 on 5 matching bases. V shed 5 bases and J shed 11 bases, with 20 bases lying between them. This CDR3 has 13 residues. The germline gives CDR1 SQVTM, CDR2 ANQGSEA.

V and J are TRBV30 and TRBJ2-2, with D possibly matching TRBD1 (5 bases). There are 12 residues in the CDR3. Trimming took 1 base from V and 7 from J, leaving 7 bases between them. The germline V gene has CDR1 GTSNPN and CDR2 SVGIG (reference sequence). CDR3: CAWSGRGGELFF. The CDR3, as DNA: TGTGCCTGGAGTGGTAGGGGCGGGGAGCTGTTTTTT.

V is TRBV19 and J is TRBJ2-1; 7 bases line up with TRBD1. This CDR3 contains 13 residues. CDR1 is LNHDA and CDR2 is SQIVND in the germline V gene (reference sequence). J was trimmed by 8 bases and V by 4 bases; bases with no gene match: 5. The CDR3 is CASSTTGTYEQFF. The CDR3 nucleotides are TGTGCCAGTAGTACGACAGGGACGTATGAGCAGTTCTTC.

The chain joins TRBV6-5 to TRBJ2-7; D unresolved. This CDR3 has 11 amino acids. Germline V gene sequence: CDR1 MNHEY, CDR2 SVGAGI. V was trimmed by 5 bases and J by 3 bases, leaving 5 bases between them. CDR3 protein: CASSRDYEQYF. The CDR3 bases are TGTGCCAGCAGTCGCGACTACGAGCAGTACTTC.

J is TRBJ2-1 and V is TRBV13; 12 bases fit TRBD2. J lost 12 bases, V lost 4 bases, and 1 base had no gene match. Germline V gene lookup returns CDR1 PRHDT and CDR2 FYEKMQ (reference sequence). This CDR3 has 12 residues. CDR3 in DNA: TGTGCCAGCAGCTCGACTAGCGGGGGGCAGTTCTTC. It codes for CASSSTSGGQFF.

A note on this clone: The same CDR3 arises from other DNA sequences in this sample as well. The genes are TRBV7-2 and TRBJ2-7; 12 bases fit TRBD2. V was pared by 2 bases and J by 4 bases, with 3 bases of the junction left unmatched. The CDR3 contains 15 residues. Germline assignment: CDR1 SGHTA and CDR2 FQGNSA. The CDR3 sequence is CASSLLAGGPYEQYF. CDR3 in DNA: TGTGCCAGCAGCTTACTAGCGGGGGGGCCATACGAGCAGTACTTC.

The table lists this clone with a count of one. As DNA, the CDR3 is TGTGCCATCAGTGACGCGGGGAGAGAGACCCAGTACTTC. Protein sequence: CAISDAGRETQYF. The V gene is TRBV10-3, the J gene TRBJ2-5; D might be TRBD2 (6 bases). Per germline, CDR1 ENHRY and CDR2 SYGVKD. Trimming took off 3 bases at V and 4 bases at J, with 9 bases between the two ends. This CDR3 region has 13 residues.

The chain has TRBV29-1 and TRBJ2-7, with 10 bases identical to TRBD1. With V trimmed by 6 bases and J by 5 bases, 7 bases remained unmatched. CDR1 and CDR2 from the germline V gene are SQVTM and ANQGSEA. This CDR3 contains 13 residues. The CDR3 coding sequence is TGCAGCGTGGACGACAGGGGGCTTGACGAGCAGTACTTC. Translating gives CSVDDRGLDEQYF.

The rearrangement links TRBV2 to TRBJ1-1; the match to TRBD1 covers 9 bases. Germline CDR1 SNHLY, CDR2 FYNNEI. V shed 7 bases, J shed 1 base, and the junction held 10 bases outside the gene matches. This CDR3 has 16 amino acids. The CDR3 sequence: CASNFPGQGSNTEAFF. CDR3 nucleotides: TGTGCCAGCAACTTCCCGGGACAGGGATCGAACACTGAAGCTTTCTTT. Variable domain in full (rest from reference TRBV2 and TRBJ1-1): EPEVTQTPSHQVTQMGQEVILRCVPISNHLYFYWYRQILGQKVEFLVSFYNNEISEKSEIFDDQFSVERPDGSNFTLKIRSTKLEDSAMYFCASNFPGQGSNTEAFFGQGTRLTVV.

DNA for the CDR3: TGTGCCACCCGTCCTAGAGCCGACACAGATACGCAGTATTTT. It translates to CATRPRADTDTQYF. This chain joins TRBV19 and TRBJ2-3; D gene ambiguous. V lost 10 bases to trimming and J lost 2 bases, with 16 bases between them. Per the germline V gene, CDR1 is LNHDA and CDR2 is SQIVND (reference sequence). This CDR3 comprises 14 residues.

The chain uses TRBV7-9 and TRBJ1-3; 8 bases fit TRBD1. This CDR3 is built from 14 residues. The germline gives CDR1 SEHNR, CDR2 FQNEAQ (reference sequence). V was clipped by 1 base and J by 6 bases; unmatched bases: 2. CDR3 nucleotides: TGTGCCAGCAGCTTAGTGGACAGGGCAAACACCATATATTTT. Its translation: CASSLVDRANTIYF.

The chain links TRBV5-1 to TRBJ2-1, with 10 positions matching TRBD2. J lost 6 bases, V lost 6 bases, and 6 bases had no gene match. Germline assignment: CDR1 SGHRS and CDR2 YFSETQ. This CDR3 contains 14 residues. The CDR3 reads CASKTGTSANEQFF. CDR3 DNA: TGCGCCAGCAAGACCGGGACTAGCGCCAATGAGCAGTTCTTC.

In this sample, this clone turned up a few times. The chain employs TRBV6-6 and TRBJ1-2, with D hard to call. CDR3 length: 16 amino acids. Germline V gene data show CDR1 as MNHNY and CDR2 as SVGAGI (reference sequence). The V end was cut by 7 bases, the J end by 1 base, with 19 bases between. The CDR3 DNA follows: TGTGCCAGCACCAAATTGCGGCCAGATAGTAACTATGGCTACACCTTC. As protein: CASTKLRPDSNYGYTF.

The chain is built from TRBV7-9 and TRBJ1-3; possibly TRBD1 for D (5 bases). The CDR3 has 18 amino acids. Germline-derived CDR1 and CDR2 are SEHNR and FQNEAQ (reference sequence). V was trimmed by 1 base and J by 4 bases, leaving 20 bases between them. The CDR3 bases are TGTGCCAGCAGCTTAGATGGGGCAACCCTTAGCCGAGGAAACACCATATATTTT. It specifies CASSLDGATLSRGNTIYF.

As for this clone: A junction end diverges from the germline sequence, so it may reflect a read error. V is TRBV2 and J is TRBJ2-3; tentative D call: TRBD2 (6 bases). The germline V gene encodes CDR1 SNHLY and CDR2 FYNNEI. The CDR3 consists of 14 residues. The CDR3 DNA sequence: TGTGCCAGCAGAGAAGGGACTGTCACAGATACGCAGTATTTT. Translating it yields CASREGTVTDTQYF.

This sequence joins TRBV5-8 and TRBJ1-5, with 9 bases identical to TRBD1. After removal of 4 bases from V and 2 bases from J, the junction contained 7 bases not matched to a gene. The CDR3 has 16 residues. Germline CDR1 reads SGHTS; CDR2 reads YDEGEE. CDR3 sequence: CASSRTGGVRNQPQHF. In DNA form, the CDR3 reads TGTGCCAGCAGCCGCACAGGGGGCGTTCGCAATCAGCCCCAGCATTTT.

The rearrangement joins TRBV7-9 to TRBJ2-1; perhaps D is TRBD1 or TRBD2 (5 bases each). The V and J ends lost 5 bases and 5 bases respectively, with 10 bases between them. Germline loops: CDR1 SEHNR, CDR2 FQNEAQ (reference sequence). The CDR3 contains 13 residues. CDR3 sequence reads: CASSTGTHNEQFF. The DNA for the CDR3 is TGTGCCAGCAGCACCGGGACGCACAATGAGCAGTTCTTC.

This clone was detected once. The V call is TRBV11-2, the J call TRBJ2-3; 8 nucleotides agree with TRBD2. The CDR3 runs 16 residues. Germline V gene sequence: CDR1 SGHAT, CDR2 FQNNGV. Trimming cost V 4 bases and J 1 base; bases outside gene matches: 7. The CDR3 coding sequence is TGTGCCAGCAGCTCAACGGGGGGGCGGGGCACAGATACGCAGTATTTT. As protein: CASSSTGGRGTDTQYF.

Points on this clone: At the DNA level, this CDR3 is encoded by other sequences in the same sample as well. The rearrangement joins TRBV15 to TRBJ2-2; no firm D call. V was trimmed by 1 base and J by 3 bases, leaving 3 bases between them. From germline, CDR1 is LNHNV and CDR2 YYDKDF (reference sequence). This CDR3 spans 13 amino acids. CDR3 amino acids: CATSRVDTGELFF. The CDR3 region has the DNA TGTGCCACCAGCAGAGTTGACACCGGGGAGCTGTTTTTT.